The next 12 T cell receptor beta chains were all read from a single sample in a study of blood T cell repertoires in COVID-19. The method was immunoSEQ multiplex PCR; TCRdb's version includes in-frame clones alone and lacks a portion of them. The sample shows some 420,000 clones, roughly nine tenths of them seen only once. The source material was PBMCs or T cells enriched from blood (not recorded which). The receptor source for this set is a man aged 25 to 40 who had recovered from COVID-19.

This chain uses TRBV28 with TRBJ2-7; D may be TRBD1 (7 bases). CDR3 length: 14 amino acids. V was clipped by 6 bases and J by 5 bases, with 17 bases between them. Germline V gene lookup returns CDR1 MDHEN and CDR2 SYDVKM. DNA of the CDR3: TGTGCCAGCAGACCCGACAGGGACTCAAACGAGCAGTACTTC. This translates into CASRPDRDSNEQYF.

The rearrangement joins TRBV29-1 to TRBJ2-7; a weak D match, TRBD2 (5 bases). CDR3 size: 14 residues. CDR1 and CDR2 (germline): SQVTM, ANQGSEA. V was cut by 7 bases and J by 7 bases, with 23 bases left in between. Here the CDR3 DNA reads TGCAGCGCCCTGCGGGTAGTGGGAGTTAAAGAGCAGTACTTC. Amino acid sequence: CSALRVVGVKEQYF.

The chain carries TRBV30 and TRBJ1-3; D not certain. The CDR3 is 12 residues long. The V end lost 3 bases, the J end lost 0 bases, and 3 bases lay between the germline ends. Germline V gene lookup returns CDR1 GTSNPN and CDR2 SVGIG (reference sequence). CDR3 nucleotides: TGTGCCTGGAGCAGCTCTGGAAACACCATATATTTT. Its translation is CAWSSSGNTIYF.

The J gene is TRBJ2-6, the V gene TRBV28, with 9 positions matching TRBD1. The ends lost 5 bases at V and 0 bases at J; junction bases unmatched: 5. This CDR3 is built from 17 residues. Per the germline V gene, CDR1 is MDHEN and CDR2 is SYDVKM. CDR3 DNA: TGTGCCAGCAGTGCTGGGACAGGGCTCTCTGGGGCCAACGTCCTGACTTTC. Translated, it gives CASSAGTGLSGANVLTF.

This clone was detected only a few times. This chain uses TRBV7-8 with TRBJ1-5; D is perhaps TRBD1 (6 bases). Germline V gives CDR1 SGHVS, CDR2 FQNEAQ. Trimming stripped 6 bases from V and 3 bases from J, with 12 bases between. CDR3 size: 14 residues. The CDR3 DNA follows: TGTGCCAGCAGGGCAGGGGCGTCCAATCAGCCCCAGCATTTT. Protein: CASRAGASNQPQHF.

This chain's CDR3 is CASSGTSYNEQFF. DNA of the CDR3: TGTGCCAGCAGTGGTACTTCCTACAATGAGCAGTTCTTC. J is TRBJ2-1 and V is TRBV25-1; D is undetermined. Deletions cut 4 bases from V and 1 base from J, with 5 bases between. This CDR3 region has 13 residues. Germline V gene sequence: CDR1 MGHDK, CDR2 SYGVNS. The whole variable domain, filled in from reference TRBV25-1 and TRBJ2-1, reads EADIYQTPRYLVIGTGKKITLECSQTMGHDKMYWYQQDPGMELHLIHYSYGVNSTEKGDLSSESTVSRIRTEHFPLTLESARPSHTSQYLCASSGTSYNEQFFGPGTRLTVL.

The chain combines TRBV6-2 or TRBV6-3 with TRBJ2-3; 10 bases are a match to TRBD2. The junction had 9 bases not matched to a gene; V was cut back by 6 bases and J by 6 bases. This CDR3 region has 15 residues. In germline, CDR1 is MNHEY, CDR2 SVGEGT. CDR3 sequence: CASSLGGTSVDTQYF. CDR3 DNA: TGTGCCAGCAGCCTTGGAGGGACTAGCGTGGATACGCAGTATTTT.

As regards this clone: This likely comes from a read error, as the CDR3 has no conserved phenylalanine or tryptophan at its end. It is unclear where the CDR3 begins or ends on the DNA, so no DNA is shown, and the CDR3 is as TCRdb lists it. The chain links TRBV5-6 to TRBJ2-7; TRBD1, as called in the table, went unchecked against the DNA. The CDR3 is 12 residues long, ends included. The germline gives CDR1 SGHDT, CDR2 YYEEEE. CDR3 protein: CASSLAGTGGDY.

The genes are TRBV6-5 and TRBJ2-2; TRBD2 matches 7 bases. Germline CDR1 is MNHEY and CDR2 is SVGAGI. After removal of 2 bases from V and 7 bases from J, the junction contained 10 bases not matched to a gene. This CDR3 has 16 residues. The CDR3 region is CASSYSRGGMGGELFF. CDR3 coding DNA: TGTGCCAGCAGTTACAGCCGCGGGGGAATGGGCGGGGAGCTGTTTTTT.

This rearrangement joins TRBV5-8 to TRBJ2-1, with no clear D. The CDR3 runs to 10 residues. Between the trimmed V and J ends, which lost 4 bases and 8 bases, there was a span of 4 bases. The germline V gene has CDR1 SGHTS and CDR2 YDEGEE. This chain's CDR3 is CASSPYEQFF. DNA for the CDR3: TGTGCCAGCAGCCCGTATGAGCAGTTCTTC.

This rearrangement joins TRBV28 to TRBJ2-1; a possible D gene is TRBD2 (5 bases). CDR3 length: 14 amino acids. CDR1 and CDR2 (germline): MDHEN, SYDVKM. The V end lost 6 bases, the J end lost 9 bases, and 18 bases lay between the germline ends. CDR3 nucleotide sequence: TGTGCCAGCAGCCCCCCGAGGGTTTCTGGTGAGCAGTTCTTC. Its translation: CASSPPRVSGEQFF.

The V call is TRBV28, the J call TRBJ1-5; D possibly corresponds to TRBD1 (6 bases). The CDR3 spans 15 residues. Deletions cut 6 bases from V and 0 bases from J, with 12 bases between. CDR1 and CDR2 (germline): MDHEN, SYDVKM. Here the CDR3 DNA reads TGTGCCAGCAGCTATGGACAGTATAGCAATCAGCCCCAGCATTTT. Protein product: CASSYGQYSNQPQHF.